Here is one TCR beta chain with its context. Its antigen is as yet unknown. This specimen belongs to a study of graft-versus-host responses after intestinal transplantation. Study in general: Recipients were given multivisceral, liver-intestinal, or isolated intestinal transplants. All of the recipients had induction that used anti-thymocyte globulin, then tacrolimus and steroids for roughly three years. Findings and limits, study-wide: Allograft clonal ratios (graft-versus-host to host-versus-graft) were high in patients who had graft-donor T cell macrochimerism.

TCRdb's copy holds only in-frame clones and misses some; the assay was immunoSEQ multiplex PCR. The sample has some 110,000 clones; 85% to 95% are singletons. The CDR3 consists of 14 residues. The germline V and J ends were trimmed by 0 bases and 1 base, with 7 bases remaining between them. The germline CDR1 and CDR2 sequences are SGHNT and YYREEE (reference sequence). The rearrangement joins TRBV5-4 to TRBJ1-1; D unclear. This TCR was recovered from a human donor who was the organ donor for an intestinal transplant. Sequences were derived from unstimulated CD4+ T cells sorted from spleen or lymph node cells, sampled before transplant. The CDR3 sequence is CASSLVAGNTEAFF. Written as DNA, the CDR3 is TGTGCCAGCAGCTTGGTGGCGGGGAACACTGAAGCTTTCTTT.